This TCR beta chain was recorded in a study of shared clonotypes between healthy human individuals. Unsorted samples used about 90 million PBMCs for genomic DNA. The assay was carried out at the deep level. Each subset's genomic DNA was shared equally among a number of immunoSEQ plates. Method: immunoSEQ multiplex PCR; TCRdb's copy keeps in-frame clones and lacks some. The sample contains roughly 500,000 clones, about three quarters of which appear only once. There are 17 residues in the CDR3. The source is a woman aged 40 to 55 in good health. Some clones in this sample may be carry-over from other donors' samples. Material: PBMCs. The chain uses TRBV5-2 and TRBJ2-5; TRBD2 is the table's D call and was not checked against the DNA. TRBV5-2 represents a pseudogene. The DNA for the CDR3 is TGCGCCAGCAGCCAACACCCCCTGGCAGGGGAGGGAGAGACCCAGTACTTC. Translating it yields CASSQHPLAGEGETQYF.